This TCR beta chain appears in the sequencing data of a study of blood T cell repertoires in COVID-19. The method was immunoSEQ multiplex PCR; TCRdb's version includes in-frame clones alone and lacks a portion of them. The sample shows under 250,000 clones, about 80% of them seen only once. The germline V gene encodes CDR1 LNHDA and CDR2 SQIVND (reference sequence). CDR3 length: 17 residues. J was trimmed by 0 bases and V by 5 bases; bases with no gene match: 7. This TCR came from a man in his fifties with active or convalescent COVID-19. The sequenced sample was peripheral blood. This chain joins TRBV19 and TRBJ1-6; 7 bases are a match to TRBD1. The CDR3 DNA is TGTGCCAGTAGTGCCCGACAGGGAAGCTCCTATAATTCACCCCTCCACTTT. It codes for CASSARQGSSYNSPLHF.